This entry is about one TCR beta chain. Its antigen is unknown. Amplification used 60 Vbeta primers and 13 Jbeta primers. Data came from immunoSEQ multiplex PCR; TCRdb stores just in-frame clones and leaves some out. The sample includes some 75,000 clones. V was shortened by 1 base and J by 9 bases, with 23 bases between the two germline ends. CDR1 and CDR2 (germline): SGHNT, YYREEE (reference sequence). The CDR3 runs 16 residues. The data were obtained in a study of cytomegalovirus exposure and HLA in healthy donors. About the research overall: Genetic ancestry analysis placed around 76% of the 300 to 400 donors that were genotyped in the Caucasian-associated cluster. Overall study findings and caveats: In a later analysis, HLA-C alleles had the fewest associated TCRs, DRB1 alleles the most. It is likely that the observed cluster of highly shared sequence variants was a sequencing artifact. It was taken for granted in presence/absence analyses that sequencing depth across donors was roughly uniform.

The specimen was PBMCs. This chain connects TRBV5-4 to TRBJ2-7; a weak D match, TRBD2 (6 bases). The TCR comes from a boy younger than 18 in good health and CMV-seronegative. For the CDR3, the DNA is TGTGCCAGCAGCTTGTTTGATAGACTAGGTGTTGAGGGGCAGTACTTC. It translates to CASSLFDRLGVEGQYF.